This T cell receptor beta chain was obtained from a study of T cell repertoires in cytomegalovirus infection. The overall study: The study used recently identified HLA-C-restricted and well-studied HLA-B-restricted CMV epitopes. Public TCR beta signatures indicated both CMV infection and matching HLA type. The study, taken as a whole, reports: HLA-C-restricted TCR beta clonotypes specific for CMV led the ex vivo response. Cumulative public TCR beta family frequency identified CMV carriers with the relevant HLA.

As for this clonotype: As yet, its antigen is unknown.

Unmatched junction bases numbered 15, after V lost 4 bases and J lost 3 bases. The V gene's germline CDR1 is MNHNS and CDR2 SASEGT. CDR3 length equals 19 residues. TCRdb re-called the reads through MiXCR, storing one row per CDR3 protein. The sample lists about 500,000 distinct CDR3 sequences; around a third were seen once. The source of this sequence is a human donor in good health (CMV status not recorded). Some clones in this sample may be carry-over from other donors' samples. The sample was cultured PBMCs, taken from culture after CMV antigen stimulation. The chain links TRBV6-1 to TRBJ2-5, with TRBD1 matching 12 bases. CDR3 bases: TGTGCCAGCAGTGTCCCCGGGACAGGGGGCGTGTTAAGAAAAGAGACCCAGTACTTC. Its translation: CASSVPGTGGVLRKETQYF.